These T cell receptor beta chains were read from a single sample in a study of shared clonotypes between healthy human individuals. Sequencing was performed with immunoSEQ multiplex PCR; in TCRdb, only in-frame clones are kept and a portion is missing. The sample contains about 2.3 million clones, approximately 93% of which appear only once. Sequencing used naive CD4+ T cells from PBMCs. These receptors were collected from a man younger than 30 in good health. Some clones in this sample may be carry-over from other donors' samples. Both conserved end residues are part of each CDR3.

J gene | V gene | CDR3 protein
TRBJ1-2 | TRBV28 | CASSLMVGGYTF
TRBJ2-3 | TRBV12-5 | CASGSSGHDTQYF
TRBJ1-1 | TRBV5-6 | CASSLKIRSQAFF
TRBJ2-4 | TRBV29-1 | CSVSGLAGGPGNIQYF
TRBJ1-1 | TRBV6-5 | CASSLRGNTEAFF
TRBJ2-1 | TRBV2 | CASSEWGEQFF
TRBJ2-1 | TRBV9 | CASSAGTSGSSYNEQFF
TRBJ1-4 | TRBV7-6 | CASSLERPGKLFF
TRBJ1-5 | TRBV28 | CASSFYVYSNQPQHF
TRBJ1-1 | TRBV5-6 | CASSFTPAAGTEAFF
TRBJ2-7 | TRBV5-6 | CASSLTLSGRAGVEQYF
TRBJ2-3 | TRBV7-2 | CASSLVAATDTQYF
TRBJ2-7 | TRBV14 | CASSPLGQGTYEQYF
TRBJ1-2 | TRBV6-5 | CASSYSDMQRVGYTF
TRBJ2-7 | TRBV28 | CASSAQPKYYEQYF